This T cell receptor (beta chain) is from a study of blood T cell repertoires in COVID-19. Study-level information: The study drew acute and convalescent COVID-19 samples from the United States, Italy and Spain. PBMCs, B-cell-depleted T cells, or T cells were the source of the cDNA or gDNA that made up the material.

V lost 3 bases to trimming and J lost 6 bases; unmatched junction nucleotides: 8. The CDR3 consists of 15 residues. Germline CDR1 and CDR2: SNHLY and FYNNEI. How the authors handled the data: How many nucleated cells were present was estimated from reference gene primer amplification. Generated by immunoSEQ multiplex PCR, the TCRdb table keeps only in-frame clones and is missing some. V and J calls plus clone size are reproduced from that table; the DNA served to infer D and trimming. Seen here are more than 95,000 clones, 75% to 85% observed once, and the top ten hold 35% to 40%. The sequenced sample was peripheral blood. The chain links TRBV2 to TRBJ2-1; 7 nucleotides match TRBD1. The TCR sequence derives from a man in his forties with active or convalescent COVID-19. CDR3 in amino acids: CASSEVRGYSNEQFF. CDR3 DNA: TGTGCCAGCAGTGAGGTCAGGGGGTATTCCAATGAGCAGTTCTTC.